The 8 T cell receptor beta chains reported below all come from one sample, sequenced in a study of shared clonotypes between healthy human individuals. Here immunoSEQ multiplex PCR was the method, and the copy in TCRdb shows in-frame clones only, minus some. The data contain over a million clones, around 78% of them singletons. Sequenced input: memory CD4+ T cells from PBMCs. Sample subset: CD45RA-negative fraction. The receptors here all came from a man aged 18 to 29 in good health. Some clones in this sample may be carry-over from other donors' samples.

This clone has a single count. The rearrangement uses TRBV7-6 and TRBJ1-3; 7 nucleotides line up with TRBD1. The J segment lost 0 bases and the V segment lost 1 base, leaving 3 bases of the junction unmatched. There are 16 residues in the CDR3. The germline V gene encodes CDR1 SGHVS and CDR2 FNYEAQ. DNA of the CDR3: TGTGCCAGCAGCTTAGGTGACAGGGTCTCTGGAAACACCATATATTTT. It is translated as CASSLGDRVSGNTIYF.

The chain is built from TRBV7-9 and TRBJ1-1; D ambiguous. Germline-derived CDR1 and CDR2 are SEHNR and FQNEAQ (reference sequence). V lost 1 base to trimming and J lost 5 bases, with 11 bases between them. The CDR3 loop spans 14 amino acids. In DNA form, the CDR3 reads TGTGCCAGCAGCTTAGGTCGGGGAGAGACTGAAGCTTTCTTT. As protein: CASSLGRGETEAFF.

The chain has TRBV28 and TRBJ1-2; the match to TRBD1 covers 7 bases. CDR3 length: 18 residues. V lost 4 bases to trimming and J lost 7 bases; unmatched junction nucleotides: 21. Germline V gene data show CDR1 as MDHEN and CDR2 as SYDVKM. The CDR3 protein is CASSSPGVSDRVLGGYTF. DNA of the CDR3: TGTGCCAGCAGTTCCCCTGGGGTGAGCGACAGGGTTTTAGGTGGCTACACCTTC.

The chain employs TRBV19 and TRBJ1-4, with 7 bases aligning to TRBD1. The V segment lost 3 bases and the J segment 4 bases; nucleotides outside the gene matches: 5. Germline V gives CDR1 LNHDA, CDR2 SQIVND (reference sequence). This CDR3 is 15 amino acids long. CDR3: CASSISGTVNEKLFF. In DNA form, the CDR3 reads TGTGCCAGTAGTATTTCTGGGACAGTTAATGAAAAACTGTTTTTT.

The V and J genes are TRBV10-3 and TRBJ1-2; perhaps TRBD1 as D (5 bases). The CDR3 consists of 13 residues. From germline, CDR1 is ENHRY and CDR2 SYGVKD. Trimming took off 6 bases at V and 6 bases at J, with 14 bases between the two ends. This CDR3 is CAISPRDQNGYTF. The DNA for the CDR3 is TGTGCCATCAGCCCTAGGGACCAAAATGGCTACACCTTC.

This clone was detected only once. The V call is TRBV2, the J call TRBJ1-2, with TRBD1 as a possible D gene (6 bases). This CDR3 is 13 amino acids long. The ends were cut back, 4 bases at V and 7 bases at J, with 13 bases in the middle. Germline V gene data show CDR1 as SNHLY and CDR2 as FYNNEI. The CDR3 nucleotides read TGTGCCAGCAGTGTACAGGGAGGTAGTGGCTACACCTTC. Amino acids: CASSVQGGSGYTF.

The V gene is TRBV18, the J gene TRBJ2-2; 9 bases are a match to TRBD2. Germline values: CDR1 KGHSH, CDR2 LQKENI. V trimming: 2 bases; J trimming: 2 bases; junction bases outside the gene matches: 3. This CDR3 spans 16 amino acids. Here the CDR3 reads CASSPWGLANTGELFF. In DNA form, the CDR3 reads TGTGCCAGCTCACCATGGGGACTAGCTAACACCGGGGAGCTGTTTTTT. Full variable domain (remainder filled in from reference TRBV18 and TRBJ2-2): NAGVMQNPRHLVRRRGQEARLRCSPMKGHSHVYWYRQLPEEGLKFMVYLQKENIIDESGMPKERFSAEFPKEGPSILRIQQVVRGDSAAYFCASSPWGLANTGELFFGEGSRLTVL.

The V gene is TRBV6-4, the J gene TRBJ2-5; D call uncertain. This CDR3 spans 9 amino acids. V gave up 11 bases and J gave up 5 bases, with 6 bases separating them. The germline V gene has CDR1 MRHNA and CDR2 SNTAGT. CDR3 region: CAGDETQYF. The CDR3 DNA sequence: TGTGCCGGAGATGAGACCCAGTACTTC.